This TCR beta chain was captured by sequencing in a study of regulatory T cells in long-lasting Graves disease. CDR3 regions were amplified by Arm-PCR using iRepertoire HTBI primers to build TCR beta libraries. MiXCR, run by TCRdb on the multiplex PCR reads, gives a single entry per CDR3 protein. The sample carries 200,000 to 250,000 distinct CDR3 sequences, roughly a fifth recorded once. Study-wide points: Accuracy was perhaps lowered by the small sample size.

Note on this clonotype: Antigen: not known. A much larger clone lies one base from this, so it may be a read error.

The time point is: newly diagnosed GD, antithyroid drugs for less than 3 months. Extracted RNA from PBMCs served as the source of the TCR library. These data were also reused for a study on T cells in Graves' hyperthyroidism and ophthalmopathy. That paper states: Blood also contained most expanded thyroid clonotypes above 0.001.

The TCR comes from a woman aged 25 to 39 with Graves disease. This sample comprised peripheral blood mononuclear cells (PBMCs), obtained at new diagnosis, from a patient treated with antithyroid drugs.

The CDR3 protein is CASKPDSTDAQYF. For the CDR3, the DNA is TGTGCCAGCAAACCCGACAGCACAGATGCGCAGTATTTT. This chain links TRBV12-3 or TRBV12-4 with TRBJ2-3, with D perhaps TRBD1 (5 bases). The CDR3 sequence is 13 residues long.